These 10 T cell receptor beta chains came from one sample sequenced in a study of CD4 T cells in relation to SARS-CoV-2 and coronaviruses. Unexposed donor CD4+ T cells date from about 2011-2018, before the COVID-19 pandemic. CD4+ T cells were isolated from the cells after 10 days of culture. Assay: immunoSEQ multiplex PCR; the TCRdb copy retains only in-frame clones and omits some. The sample yields more than 20,000 clones, 65% to 85% seen once. Which antigens these TCRs recognize remains unknown. Source material: CD4+ T cells from PBMCs, cultured in vitro. The receptors shown here come from a human donor in good health.

V is TRBV11-2 and J is TRBJ2-1; a weak D match, TRBD2 (6 bases). V lost 5 bases and J lost 6, with 11 bases in between. CDR1 and CDR2 from the germline V gene are SGHAT and FQNNGV. This CDR3 contains 13 residues. The CDR3 DNA reads TGTGCCAGCAGCCGGGACTTCTCCAATGAGCAGTTCTTC. This codes for CASSRDFSNEQFF.

The V call is TRBV14, the J call TRBJ2-2, with 12 bases aligning to TRBD2. From germline, CDR1 is SGHDN and CDR2 FVKESK. V lost 3 bases to trimming and J lost 5 bases; unmatched junction nucleotides: 4. The CDR3 sequence is 16 residues long. CDR3 region: CASSQLAGGRTGELFF. The CDR3 region has the DNA TGTGCCAGCAGCCAGCTAGCGGGAGGGCGTACCGGGGAGCTGTTTTTT.

This chain connects TRBV20-1 to TRBJ2-1, with unresolved D. This CDR3 region has 11 residues. Trimming removed 1 base from V and 9 bases from J, with 7 bases in between. Germline lookup yields CDR1 DFQATT and CDR2 SNEGSKA (reference sequence). The CDR3 spells CSARAYGEQFF. The CDR3 DNA follows: TGCAGTGCTAGAGCGTATGGTGAGCAGTTCTTC.

The gene calls are TRBV6-5 and TRBJ2-7; D may be TRBD1 (5 bases). This CDR3 comprises 15 residues. V lost 0 bases and J lost 0, with 9 bases in between. Per germline, CDR1 MNHEY and CDR2 SVGAGI. In nucleotides, the CDR3 is TGTGCCAGCAGTTACTCAGGGCAGGGCTCCTACGAGCAGTACTTC. It specifies CASSYSGQGSYEQYF.

The rearrangement uses TRBV6-6 and TRBJ1-2; 10 bases fit TRBD1. This CDR3 region has 14 residues. Germline lookup yields CDR1 MNHNY and CDR2 SVGAGI (reference sequence). Trimming took 4 bases from V and 2 from J; bases not matched to a gene: 1. In DNA form, the CDR3 reads TGTGCCAGCAGTTCGGGACAGGGGAACTATGGCTACACCTTC. Translating it yields CASSSGQGNYGYTF.

This rearrangement joins TRBV9 to TRBJ2-2; the D is unclear. The CDR3 is made up of 15 amino acids. The V gene's germline CDR1 is SGDLS and CDR2 YYNGEE. Trimming removed 2 bases at V and 0 bases at J, with 8 bases between. CDR3 in amino acids: CASSVGSSNTGELFF. Here the CDR3 DNA reads TGTGCCAGCAGCGTTGGCAGCTCGAACACCGGGGAGCTGTTTTTT.

The chain employs TRBV9 and TRBJ2-2, with a weak D call TRBD2 (6 bases). The CDR3 totals 15 residues. Trimming cost V 4 bases and J 7 bases, with 17 bases left between them. CDR1 and CDR2 (germline): SGDLS, YYNGEE. CDR3 in amino acids: CASSRGLGAGGELFF. The CDR3 DNA reads as TGTGCCAGCAGCCGGGGGTTAGGGGCGGGCGGGGAGCTGTTTTTT.

V and J are TRBV7-9 and TRBJ2-1; 10 bases align to TRBD1. CDR1 is SEHNR, CDR2 FQNEAQ, per germline (reference sequence). The junction had 9 bases not matched to a gene; V was cut back by 4 bases and J by 9 bases. This CDR3 is 15 amino acids long. The CDR3 sequence is CASSYGTGEWGEQFF. CDR3 DNA: TGTGCCAGCAGCTACGGGACAGGGGAGTGGGGTGAGCAGTTCTTC.

The chain links TRBV2 to TRBJ1-2; D is undetermined. This CDR3 comprises 13 residues. Looked up from germline, CDR1 is SNHLY and CDR2 is FYNNEI. V was cut by 3 bases and J by 8 bases, with 13 bases left in between. The CDR3 bases are TGTGCCAGCAGTGAGGGGAGGACCCGCGGCTACACCTTC. Residues: CASSEGRTRGYTF.

The V call is TRBV11-3, the J call TRBJ2-1; D call uncertain. CDR3 length: 15 amino acids. Deletions cut 5 bases from V and 0 bases from J, with 11 bases between. Germline V lookup: CDR1 SGHNT, CDR2 YENEEA. In nucleotides, the CDR3 is TGTGCCAGCAGCCCCGGGCTATCCTCCTACAATGAGCAGTTCTTC. Residues: CASSPGLSSYNEQFF.